Listed below are T cell receptor beta chains from one sample, sequenced in a study of blood T cell repertoires in COVID-19. Profiled with immunoSEQ multiplex PCR; TCRdb holds only in-frame clones, not every one. Of some 530,000 clones listed, approximately 91% are singletons. Material: PBMCs or T cells enriched from blood (not recorded which). The source of these receptors is a woman aged 60-75 years who had recovered from COVID-19. The CDR3 runs from the conserved cysteine through the conserved F or W. D genes are given only for firm matches.

V gene: TRBV5-1
D gene: -
J gene: TRBJ2-3
CDR3 protein: CASSREGTQYF
CDR3 DNA: TGCGCCAGCAGCCGTGAGGGTACGCAGTATTTT

V gene: TRBV7-2
D gene: -
J gene: TRBJ1-1
CDR3 protein: CASSLGGGNTEAFF
CDR3 DNA: TGTGCCAGCAGCTTAGGGGGGGGCAACACTGAAGCTTTCTTT

V gene: TRBV6-5
D gene: -
J gene: TRBJ1-2
CDR3 protein: CASSYKGYYGYTF
CDR3 DNA: TGTGCCAGCAGTTACAAGGGGTACTATGGCTACACCTTC

V gene: TRBV7-2
D gene: -
J gene: TRBJ1-1
CDR3 protein: CASSLGGGGSTEAFF
CDR3 DNA: TGTGCCAGCAGCTTAGGTGGGGGAGGAAGCACTGAAGCTTTCTTT

V gene: TRBV7-9
D gene: TRBD1
J gene: TRBJ1-1
CDR3 protein: CASSLVQGDTEAFF
CDR3 DNA: TGTGCCAGCAGCTTAGTACAGGGGGACACTGAAGCTTTCTTT

V gene: TRBV4-1
D gene: -
J gene: TRBJ2-6
CDR3 protein: CASSQLNSGANVLTF
CDR3 DNA: TGCGCCAGCAGCCAACTTAACTCTGGGGCCAACGTCCTGACTTTC

V gene: TRBV19
D gene: TRBD1
J gene: TRBJ1-5
CDR3 protein: CASIPGQGGNQPQHF
CDR3 DNA: TGTGCCAGTATCCCGGGACAGGGTGGCAATCAGCCCCAGCATTTT

V gene: TRBV5-1
D gene: -
J gene: TRBJ2-2
CDR3 protein: CASSLAGGGPTGELFF
CDR3 DNA: TGCGCCAGCAGCTTGGCCGGGGGAGGACCCACCGGGGAGCTGTTTTTT

V gene: TRBV5-8
D gene: -
J gene: TRBJ2-7
CDR3 protein: CASSLPLIRDTSYEQYF
CDR3 DNA: TGTGCCAGCAGCTTGCCTTTAATCCGGGACACCTCCTACGAGCAGTACTTC

V gene: TRBV28
D gene: TRBD1
J gene: TRBJ2-2
CDR3 protein: CASSFLQGQDITGELFF
CDR3 DNA: TGTGCCAGCAGTTTTCTTCAAGGACAGGACATAACCGGGGAGCTGTTTTTT

V gene: TRBV2
D gene: -
J gene: TRBJ1-3
CDR3 protein: CASSRDFGNTIYF
CDR3 DNA: TGTGCCAGCTCCAGGGACTTTGGAAACACCATATATTTT

V gene: TRBV2
D gene: TRBD1
J gene: TRBJ1-1
CDR3 protein: CASSFWGRQGTEAFF
CDR3 DNA: TGTGCCAGCAGTTTTTGGGGACGACAGGGGACTGAAGCTTTCTTT

V gene: TRBV27
D gene: -
J gene: TRBJ2-3
CDR3 protein: CASSLIRGSTDTQYF
CDR3 DNA: TGTGCCAGCAGTTTAATCCGGGGAAGCACAGATACGCAGTATTTT

V gene: TRBV6-5
D gene: -
J gene: TRBJ1-3
CDR3 protein: CASSYSNRAGNTIYF
CDR3 DNA: TGTGCCAGCAGTTACTCGAACAGGGCTGGAAACACCATATATTTT

V gene: TRBV14
D gene: TRBD1
J gene: TRBJ2-1
CDR3 protein: CASSPMDRGPPNEQFF
CDR3 DNA: TGTGCCAGCAGCCCAATGGACAGGGGTCCTCCTAATGAGCAGTTCTTC